This passage covers 22 T cell receptor beta chains from one sample sequenced in a study of post-analysis software for immune sequencing data. Their antigen targets remain unknown. Sequencing libraries made from TCR beta cDNA carried unique molecular identifiers. TCRdb independently ran MiXCR on the PCR reads; one entry per CDR3 protein. Of 400,000 to 500,000 distinct CDR3 sequences detected, 39% appear once; the ten largest clones hold under 9%. General study findings and limits: Five or six TRBV segments, TRBV5-6, TRBV5-1 and TRBV20-1 among them, were found more frequent in patients than controls.

The source material was blood. The receptors were gathered from a girl aged 2 to 10 with multiple sclerosis.

This chain uses TRBV7-2 with TRBJ2-7; 8 nucleotides agree with TRBD1. Germline trimming cut 5 bases from V and 0 bases from J; bases unmatched to any gene: 9. This CDR3 has 16 residues. Looked up from germline, CDR1 is SGHTA and CDR2 is FQGNSA. CDR3 sequence: CASSALGQGGSYEQYF. CDR3 nucleotide sequence: TGTGCCAGCAGCGCGTTAGGACAGGGCGGCTCCTACGAGCAGTACTTC.

This clonotype has just one count. This chain joins TRBV4-1 and TRBJ2-5, with D unclear. V was shortened by 0 bases and J by 11 bases, with 13 bases between the two germline ends. CDR1 is MGHRA and CDR2 is YSYEKL in the germline V gene. The length of the CDR3 is 13 residues. CDR3 region: CASSQDLLNEQYF. CDR3 nucleotides: TGCGCCAGCAGCCAAGATCTTCTCAATGAGCAGTACTTC.

The V call is TRBV20-1, the J call TRBJ1-5; D unclear. Germline-derived CDR1 and CDR2 are DFQATT and SNEGSKA (reference sequence). The CDR3 spans 15 residues. V shed 6 bases and J shed 0 bases, with 15 bases lying between them. As DNA, the CDR3 is TGCAGTGCCACAAAGGGAACCCATAGCAATCAGCCCCAGCATTTT. Its protein product is CSATKGTHSNQPQHF.

A single count supports this clonotype. This chain links TRBV2 with TRBJ1-1, with 9 bases lining up with TRBD1. Trimming took 9 bases from V and 1 from J; bases not matched to a gene: 0. The germline CDR1 and CDR2 sequences are SNHLY and FYNNEI. The CDR3 totals 12 residues. CDR3 residues: CARGQGNTEAFF. CDR3 in DNA: TGTGCCAGGGGACAGGGGAACACTGAAGCTTTCTTT.

The chain combines TRBV12-3 or TRBV12-4 with TRBJ1-5; D ambiguous. Between the trimmed V and J ends, which lost 4 bases and 2 bases, there was a span of 12 bases. The length of the CDR3 is 15 residues. CDR3 residues: CASSSGAQGNQPQHF. The CDR3 DNA reads as TGTGCCAGCAGTTCCGGTGCTCAGGGCAATCAGCCCCAGCATTTT.

The chain couples TRBV28 to TRBJ2-1; D is undetermined. CDR3 size: 15 residues. Trimming removed 2 bases at V and 4 bases at J, with 12 bases between. The germline V gene has CDR1 MDHEN and CDR2 SYDVKM. This chain's CDR3 is CASSLTATYYNEQFF. CDR3 sequence (DNA): TGTGCCAGCAGTTTAACAGCGACCTATTACAATGAGCAGTTCTTC.

This clonotype was seen more than once but under ten times. Being one base from a much bigger clone, this may be a read error. The chain joins TRBV12-3 or TRBV12-4 to TRBJ2-7; 9 positions match TRBD2. With V trimmed by 5 bases and J by 6 bases, 5 bases remained unmatched. The CDR3 contains 13 residues. The CDR3 bases are TGTGCCAGCAGTCTTAGCGGGAGCTGCGAGCAGTACTTC. It is translated as CASSLSGSCEQYF.

This clonotype was observed at least ten times. This sequence joins TRBV29-1 and TRBJ2-4; no clear D gene. CDR1 and CDR2 from the germline V gene are SQVTM and ANQGSEA. This CDR3 spans 16 amino acids. Trimming pared 6 bases from V and 0 bases from J, leaving 18 bases between. The CDR3 DNA reads as TGCAGCGTCGCGCTTGTAGGCCTCAGAGCCAAAAACATTCAGTACTTC. It is translated as CSVALVGLRAKNIQYF.

CDR3 nucleotide sequence: TGTGCCAGCAGCTCGGGGGAGGGGCCGGGGCATAATGAGCAGTTCTTC. Translating gives CASSSGEGPGHNEQFF. This sequence joins TRBV7-9 and TRBJ2-1; 7 positions agree with TRBD2. The CDR3 extends over 16 amino acids. Per germline, CDR1 SEHNR and CDR2 FQNEAQ (reference sequence). V lost 4 bases, J lost 7 bases, and 13 bases stayed unmatched.

This clonotype was recorded a few times. The J gene is TRBJ2-7, the V gene TRBV9; the D call may be TRBD1 or TRBD2 (5 bases each). This CDR3 is 16 amino acids long. Germline V gene data show CDR1 as SGDLS and CDR2 as YYNGEE. Trimming stripped 7 bases from V and 0 bases from J, with 20 bases between. The CDR3 sequence is CASSRGALVGSYEQYF. For the CDR3, the DNA is TGTGCCAGCTCTCGAGGGGCCCTAGTTGGCTCCTACGAGCAGTACTTC.

The genes are TRBV7-3 and TRBJ1-1; 8 nucleotides align to TRBD1. The junction had 9 bases not matched to a gene; V was cut back by 3 bases and J by 6 bases. This CDR3 has 15 residues. Germline-derived CDR1 and CDR2 are SGHTA and FQGTGA. The CDR3 is CASSLTTGAVSEAFF. The CDR3 DNA follows: TGTGCCAGCAGCTTGACGACAGGGGCGGTATCTGAAGCTTTCTTT.

A single count supports this clonotype. This rearrangement joins TRBV2 to TRBJ2-3; 7 bases line up with TRBD1. Germline values: CDR1 SNHLY, CDR2 FYNNEI. The CDR3 loop spans 15 amino acids. V lost 2 bases and J lost 5; bases outside the gene matches: 7. The CDR3 bases are TGTGCCAGCAGTGAATATAAGGGGGCGGTAGATACGCAGTATTTT. This codes for CASSEYKGAVDTQYF.

Only a few counts were recorded for this clonotype. The chain has TRBV11-2 and TRBJ2-5, with 10 bases that match TRBD2. From germline, CDR1 is SGHAT and CDR2 FQNNGV. This CDR3 has 16 amino acids. The trim removed 5 bases at V and 2 bases at J, leaving 8 bases unmatched. This chain's CDR3 is CASSRWPTSGQETQYF. The CDR3 nucleotides read TGTGCCAGCAGCCGATGGCCGACTAGCGGGCAAGAGACCCAGTACTTC.

The chain uses TRBV2 and TRBJ2-7, with 9 positions matching TRBD1. CDR1 is SNHLY, CDR2 FYNNEI, per germline. Trimming at V came to 7 bases and at J to 5 bases, leaving 12 bases not matched to a gene. CDR3 length: 15 amino acids. The CDR3 sequence is CASTKTGTGRNEQYF. The CDR3 DNA reads TGTGCCAGCACCAAAACCGGGACAGGGCGTAACGAGCAGTACTTC.

The sample holds a few counts of this clonotype. This CDR3 reads CSAPQGANQETQYF. In DNA, the CDR3 is TGCAGTGCTCCACAGGGGGCAAACCAAGAGACCCAGTACTTC. This sequence joins TRBV20-1 and TRBJ2-5, with TRBD1 matching over 9 bases. CDR1 and CDR2 from the germline V gene are DFQATT and SNEGSKA (reference sequence). The CDR3 runs 14 residues. The V gene end was trimmed by 5 bases and the J gene end by 0 bases; junction bases not matched to a gene: 4.

V gene TRBV29-1 combines with J gene TRBJ2-7, with 9 bases identical to TRBD1. This CDR3 comprises 14 residues. Germline values: CDR1 SQVTM, CDR2 ANQGSEA. V shed 6 bases, J shed 1 base, and the junction held 7 bases outside the gene matches. CDR3 sequence (DNA): TGCAGCGTCTCCGGGACAGGGAAGTCCTACGAGCAGTACTTC. Translation gives CSVSGTGKSYEQYF.

This chain connects TRBV19 to TRBJ1-2; D possibly corresponds to TRBD1 (5 bases). Deletions cut 6 bases from V and 4 bases from J, with 9 bases between. CDR3 length: 12 amino acids. Per the germline V gene, CDR1 is LNHDA and CDR2 is SQIVND (reference sequence). The CDR3 nucleotides are TGTGCCAGTAGGCAGACAGTCTATGGCTACACCTTC. Translation gives CASRQTVYGYTF. The whole variable domain, remainder taken from reference TRBV19 and TRBJ1-2, is DGGITQSPKYLFRKEGQNVTLSCEQNLNHDAMYWYRQDPGQGLRLIYYSQIVNDFQKGDIAEGYSVSREKKESFPLTVTSAQKNPTAFYLCASRQTVYGYTFGSGTRLTVV.

The chain couples TRBV6-5 to TRBJ2-7; the D is unclear. There are 16 residues in the CDR3. The germline V and J ends were trimmed by 0 bases and 0 bases, with 12 bases remaining between them. The germline V gene has CDR1 MNHEY and CDR2 SVGAGI. This CDR3 reads CASSYSPRLSSYEQYF. As DNA, the CDR3 is TGTGCCAGCAGTTACTCGCCCAGGCTGAGCTCCTACGAGCAGTACTTC.

The chain links TRBV25-1 to TRBJ2-1, with D perhaps TRBD1 (6 bases). Germline assignment: CDR1 MGHDK and CDR2 SYGVNS. With 2 bases removed from V and 4 bases from J, the gap between germline ends came to 18 bases. The CDR3 contains 17 residues. The CDR3 spells CASSEGLGAATYNEQFF. The CDR3 region has the DNA TGTGCCAGCAGTGAAGGGTTGGGGGCGGCCACTTACAATGAGCAGTTCTTC.

This chain uses TRBV20-1 with TRBJ2-3, with TRBD2 identical over 14 bases. The CDR3 is 20 amino acids. Germline V CDR1 and CDR2: DFQATT, SNEGSKA (reference sequence). Trimming cost V 3 bases and J 1 base; bases outside gene matches: 15. Here the CDR3 DNA reads TGCAGTGCTAGCCATCCTCCGGGACTAGCGGGGGATCATGGCACAGATACGCAGTATTTT. This codes for CSASHPPGLAGDHGTDTQYF.

V is TRBV12-3 or TRBV12-4 and J is TRBJ1-4; TRBD1 is a possible D gene (6 bases). V was pared by 7 bases and J by 3 bases, with 15 bases between. The CDR3 contains 15 residues. The CDR3 DNA reads as TGTGCCAGCACCTTATCAGGGGAAGCTAATGAAAAACTGTTTTTT. It yields the protein CASTLSGEANEKLFF.

This chain connects TRBV7-3 to TRBJ2-1, with D tentatively TRBD1 (6 bases). Germline lookup yields CDR1 SGHTA and CDR2 FQGTGA. V was cut by 6 bases and J by 9 bases, with 15 bases left in between. The CDR3 has 13 residues. The CDR3 spells CASSTTGSGEQFF. The CDR3 region has the DNA TGTGCCAGCAGTACCACAGGGTCAGGTGAGCAGTTCTTC.